This record covers a single T cell receptor (beta chain). Its target is not known. TCRdb's table, derived via immunoSEQ multiplex PCR, lists solely in-frame clones and lacks some. The sample consists of about 30,000 clones, 75% to 90% of them appearing once. These data originate in a study of regulatory and conventional T cells in RAG deficiency. Study-wide results and caveats: Omenn syndrome and CID/AS patients had around 100-fold fewer unique Treg TCR beta sequences, versus approximately 9.8-fold elsewhere. Control T-cell subsets had markedly higher Shannon entropy and lower Simpson indices than RAG-deficient patients. Patient subsets had shorter CDR3s; Omenn Treg-Tconv overlap exceeded 85%.

There are 15 residues in the CDR3. Trimming removed 3 bases at V and 6 bases at J, with 19 bases between. Germline CDR1 is SGHDT and CDR2 is YYEEEE. The same data also went into a second study, on regulatory T cells. That investigation notes: The primer mix had 52 TRBV and 13 TRBJ primers.

V is TRBV5-6 and J is TRBJ2-7; D might be TRBD1 (6 bases). Sequenced material: CD8+ T cells sorted from blood. The source of this sequence is a human donor in good health. The chain's CDR3 is CASSWGRGFLVEQYF. The CDR3 DNA reads TGTGCCAGCAGCTGGGGAAGGGGGTTCCTAGTCGAGCAGTACTTC.